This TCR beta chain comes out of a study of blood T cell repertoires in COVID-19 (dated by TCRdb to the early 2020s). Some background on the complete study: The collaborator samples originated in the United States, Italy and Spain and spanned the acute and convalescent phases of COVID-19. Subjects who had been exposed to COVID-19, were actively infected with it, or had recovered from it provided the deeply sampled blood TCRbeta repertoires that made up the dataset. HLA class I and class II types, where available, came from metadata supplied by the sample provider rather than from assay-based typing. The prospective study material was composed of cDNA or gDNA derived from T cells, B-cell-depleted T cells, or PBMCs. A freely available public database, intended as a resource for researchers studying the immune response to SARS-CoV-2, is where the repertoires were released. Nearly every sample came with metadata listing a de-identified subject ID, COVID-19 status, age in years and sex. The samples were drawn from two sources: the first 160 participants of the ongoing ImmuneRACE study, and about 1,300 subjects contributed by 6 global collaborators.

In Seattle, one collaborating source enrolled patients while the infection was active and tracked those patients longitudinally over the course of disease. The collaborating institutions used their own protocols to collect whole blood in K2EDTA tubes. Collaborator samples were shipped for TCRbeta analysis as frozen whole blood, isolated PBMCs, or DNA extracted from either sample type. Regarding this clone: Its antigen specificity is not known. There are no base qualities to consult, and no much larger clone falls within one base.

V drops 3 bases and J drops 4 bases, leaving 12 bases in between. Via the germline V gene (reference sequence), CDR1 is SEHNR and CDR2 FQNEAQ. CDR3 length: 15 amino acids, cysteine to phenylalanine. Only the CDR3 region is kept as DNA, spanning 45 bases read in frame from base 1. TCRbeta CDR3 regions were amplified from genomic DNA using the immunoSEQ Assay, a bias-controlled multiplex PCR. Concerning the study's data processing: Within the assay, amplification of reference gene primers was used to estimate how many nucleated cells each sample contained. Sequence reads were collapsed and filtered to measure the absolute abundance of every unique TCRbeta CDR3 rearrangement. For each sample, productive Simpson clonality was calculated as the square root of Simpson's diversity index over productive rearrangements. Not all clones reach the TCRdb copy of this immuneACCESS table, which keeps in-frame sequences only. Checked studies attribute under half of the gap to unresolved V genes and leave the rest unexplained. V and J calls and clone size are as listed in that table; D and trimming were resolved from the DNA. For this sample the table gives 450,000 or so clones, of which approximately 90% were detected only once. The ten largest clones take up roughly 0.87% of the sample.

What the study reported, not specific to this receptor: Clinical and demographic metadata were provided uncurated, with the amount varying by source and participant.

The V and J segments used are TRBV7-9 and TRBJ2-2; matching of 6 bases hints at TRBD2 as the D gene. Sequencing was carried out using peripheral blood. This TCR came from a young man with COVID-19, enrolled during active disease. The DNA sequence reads TGTGCCAGCAGCTTCCCTGGAGGGAGCACCGGGGAGCTGTTTTTT. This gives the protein CASSFPGGSTGELFF.